The rows below give T cell receptor beta chains drawn from one sample of a study of shared clonotypes between healthy human individuals. Clones were read by immunoSEQ multiplex PCR, and TCRdb kept only the in-frame ones, dropping some. There are over 850,000 clones in the sample; around 82% occur only once, and about 0.52% lies in the top ten. The source material was memory CD4+ T cells from PBMCs. All receptors come from a man aged 18 to 29 in good health. Some clones in this sample may be carry-over from other donors' samples. Each CDR3 is given with its conserved first and last residue. A D gene is named only where the DNA matches it firmly. Clone size, where shown, is once, few, many, or a class for clones that have expanded.

size	J	V	D	CDR3	DNA
-	TRBJ2-5	TRBV7-7	TRBD2	CASSFVAGAGETQYF	TGTGCCAGCAGCTTCGTAGCGGGAGCGGGAGAGACCCAGTACTTC
-	TRBJ2-7	TRBV19	TRBD1	CASSIGQGAGDEQYF	TGTGCCAGTAGTATTGGACAGGGCGCTGGGGACGAGCAGTACTTC
once	TRBJ1-1	TRBV5-1	-	CASKYSINTEAFF	TGCGCCAGCAAGTACAGTATTAACACTGAAGCTTTCTTT
-	TRBJ2-7	TRBV19	-	CASSNQGNEQYF	TGTGCCAGTAGCAACCAGGGGAACGAGCAGTACTTC
-	TRBJ1-4	TRBV7-4	-	CASSLTGNGKLFF	TGTGCCAGCAGCTTAACAGGGAATGGAAAACTGTTTTTT
-	TRBJ1-1	TRBV2	-	CASSPREREETEAFF	TGTGCCAGCAGTCCCCGGGAGAGGGAGGAGACTGAAGCTTTCTTT
-	TRBJ2-5	TRBV5-4	TRBD1	CASSSTTGEQETQYF	TGTGCCAGCAGCTCGACAACAGGGGAACAAGAGACCCAGTACTTC
-	TRBJ2-3	TRBV14	TRBD1	CASSQVTGYADTQYF	TGTGCCAGCAGCCAAGTGACAGGGTACGCAGATACGCAGTATTTT
-	TRBJ2-7	TRBV15	-	CATRGSSATYEQYF	TGTGCCACCAGAGGTTCTAGCGCCACCTACGAGCAGTACTTC
-	TRBJ2-3	TRBV1	-	CTSSQEASGRPDTQYF	TGCACCAGCAGCCAAGAAGCTAGCGGGAGGCCAGATACGCAGTATTTT
-	TRBJ2-1	TRBV14	TRBD1	CASSLRQGAYNEQFF	TGTGCCAGCAGCCTTCGACAGGGGGCCTACAATGAGCAGTTCTTC
-	TRBJ1-1	TRBV18	-	CASSPPLYF	TGTGCCAGCTCACCCCCCTTATACTTT
-	TRBJ2-5	TRBV30	TRBD2	CAWSTGTSGRASSQETQYF	TGTGCCTGGAGTACCGGGACTAGCGGGAGGGCCTCTTCCCAAGAGACCCAGTACTTC
few	TRBJ2-7	TRBV5-1	-	CASSLDGSLAEQYF	TGCGCCAGCAGCTTGGACGGGAGTCTCGCCGAGCAGTACTTC
-	TRBJ2-3	TRBV29-1	-	CSVDTGWGDTQYF	TGCAGCGTTGACACGGGGTGGGGAGATACGCAGTATTTT
-	TRBJ2-1	TRBV9	TRBD2	CASSVGGLGLAGSSEQFF	TGTGCCAGCAGCGTAGGGGGATTGGGACTAGCGGGATCGAGTGAGCAGTTCTTC
-	TRBJ1-2	TRBV2	-	CASGRQNPYGYTF	TGTGCCAGCGGGAGGCAGAACCCCTATGGCTACACCTTC
-	TRBJ2-7	TRBV9	TRBD2	CASSPHGEGGEQYF	TGTGCCAGCAGTCCCCATGGGGAGGGCGGCGAGCAGTACTTC
-	TRBJ2-2	TRBV7-7	TRBD2	CASSLVAGRDTGELFF	TGTGCCAGCAGCTTAGTCGCGGGGAGGGACACCGGGGAGCTGTTTTTT
once	TRBJ2-1	TRBV2	TRBD2	CASRPGLAGVGEQFF	TGTGCCAGCAGGCCGGGACTAGCGGGAGTCGGGGAGCAGTTCTTC
-	TRBJ1-1	TRBV25-1	TRBD1	CASSSTGSTEAFF	TGTGCCAGCAGCTCGACAGGGAGCACTGAAGCTTTCTTT
-	TRBJ2-7	TRBV7-2	TRBD2	CASSLDSGQSYEQYF	TGTGCCAGCAGCTTAGATAGCGGGCAGTCCTACGAGCAGTACTTC
once	TRBJ2-2	TRBV10-2	TRBD2	CASRIAGASTGELFF	TGCGCCAGCAGGATAGCGGGAGCTTCCACCGGGGAGCTGTTTTTT